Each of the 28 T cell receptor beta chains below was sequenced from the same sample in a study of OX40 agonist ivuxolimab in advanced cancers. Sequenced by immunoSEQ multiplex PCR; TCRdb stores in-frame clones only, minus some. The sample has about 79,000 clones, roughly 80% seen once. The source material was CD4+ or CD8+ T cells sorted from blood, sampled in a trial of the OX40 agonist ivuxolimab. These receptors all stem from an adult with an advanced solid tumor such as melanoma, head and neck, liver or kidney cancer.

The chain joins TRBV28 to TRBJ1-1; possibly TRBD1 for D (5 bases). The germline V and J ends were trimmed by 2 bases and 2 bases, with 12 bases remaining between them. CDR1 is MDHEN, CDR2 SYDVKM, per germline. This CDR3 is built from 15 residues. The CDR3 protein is CASSLPTGLNTEAFF. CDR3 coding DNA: TGTGCCAGCAGTTTACCAACAGGACTCAACACTGAAGCTTTCTTT.

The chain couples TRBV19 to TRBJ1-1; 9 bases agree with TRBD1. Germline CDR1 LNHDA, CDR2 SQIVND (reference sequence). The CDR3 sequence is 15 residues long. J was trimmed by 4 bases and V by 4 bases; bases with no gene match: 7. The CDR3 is CASSNTGGAGTEAFF. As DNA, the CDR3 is TGTGCCAGTAGTAACACAGGGGGCGCGGGCACTGAAGCTTTCTTT.

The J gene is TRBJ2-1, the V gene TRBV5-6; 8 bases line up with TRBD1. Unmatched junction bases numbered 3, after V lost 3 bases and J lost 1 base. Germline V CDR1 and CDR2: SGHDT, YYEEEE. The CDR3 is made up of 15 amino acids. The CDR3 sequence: CASSWTGRSYNEQFF. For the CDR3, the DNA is TGTGCCAGCAGCTGGACAGGGCGATCCTACAATGAGCAGTTCTTC. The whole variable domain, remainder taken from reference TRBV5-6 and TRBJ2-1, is DAGVTQSPTHLIKTRGQQVTLRCSPKSGHDTVSWYQQALGQGPQFIFQYYEEEERQRGNFPDRFSGHQFPNYSSELNVNALLLGDSALYLCASSWTGRSYNEQFFGPGTRLTVL.

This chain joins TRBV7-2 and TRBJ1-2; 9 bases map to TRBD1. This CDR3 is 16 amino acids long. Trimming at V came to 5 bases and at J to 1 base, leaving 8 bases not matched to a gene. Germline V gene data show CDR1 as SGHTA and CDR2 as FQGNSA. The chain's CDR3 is CASSARDRAFNYGYTF. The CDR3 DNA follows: TGTGCCAGCAGCGCACGGGACAGGGCCTTTAACTATGGCTACACCTTC.

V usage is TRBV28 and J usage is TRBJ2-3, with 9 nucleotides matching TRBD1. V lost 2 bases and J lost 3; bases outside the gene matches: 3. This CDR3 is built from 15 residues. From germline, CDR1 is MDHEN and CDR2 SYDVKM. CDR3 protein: CASSLGTGWTDTQYF. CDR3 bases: TGTGCCAGCAGTTTAGGGACAGGGTGGACAGATACGCAGTATTTT.

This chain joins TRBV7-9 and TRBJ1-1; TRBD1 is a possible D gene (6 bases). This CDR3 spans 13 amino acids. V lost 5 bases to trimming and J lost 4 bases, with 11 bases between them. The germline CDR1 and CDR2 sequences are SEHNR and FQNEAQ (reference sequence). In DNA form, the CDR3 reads TGTGCCAGCAGCGCAGGGGTGGGCACTGAAGCTTTCTTT. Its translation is CASSAGVGTEAFF.

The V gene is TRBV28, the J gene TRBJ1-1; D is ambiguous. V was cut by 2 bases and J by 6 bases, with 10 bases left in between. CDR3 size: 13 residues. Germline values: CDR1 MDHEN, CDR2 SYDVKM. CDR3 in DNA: TGTGCCAGCAGTTTAATAGGCCCTCCTGAAGCTTTCTTT. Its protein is CASSLIGPPEAFF.

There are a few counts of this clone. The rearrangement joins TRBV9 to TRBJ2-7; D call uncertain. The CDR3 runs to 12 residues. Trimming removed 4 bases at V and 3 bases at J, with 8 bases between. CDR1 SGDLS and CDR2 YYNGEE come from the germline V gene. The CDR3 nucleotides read TGTGCCAGCAGCTTGGACCTCTACGAGCAGTACTTC. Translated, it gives CASSLDLYEQYF.

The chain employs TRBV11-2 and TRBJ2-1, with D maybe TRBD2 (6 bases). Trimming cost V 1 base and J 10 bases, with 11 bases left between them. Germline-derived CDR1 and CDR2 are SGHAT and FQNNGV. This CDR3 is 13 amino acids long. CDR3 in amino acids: CASSLAAGLEQFF. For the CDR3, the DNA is TGTGCCAGCAGCTTAGCGGCGGGGCTGGAGCAGTTCTTC.

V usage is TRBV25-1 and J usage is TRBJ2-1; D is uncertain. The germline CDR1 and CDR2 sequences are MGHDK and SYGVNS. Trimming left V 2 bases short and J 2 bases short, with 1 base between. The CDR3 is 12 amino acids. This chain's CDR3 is CASSEPYNEQFF. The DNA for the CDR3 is TGTGCCAGCAGTGAACCCTACAATGAGCAGTTCTTC. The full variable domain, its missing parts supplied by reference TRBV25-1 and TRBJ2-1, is EADIYQTPRYLVIGTGKKITLECSQTMGHDKMYWYQQDPGMELHLIHYSYGVNSTEKGDLSSESTVSRIRTEHFPLTLESARPSHTSQYLCASSEPYNEQFFGPGTRLTVL.

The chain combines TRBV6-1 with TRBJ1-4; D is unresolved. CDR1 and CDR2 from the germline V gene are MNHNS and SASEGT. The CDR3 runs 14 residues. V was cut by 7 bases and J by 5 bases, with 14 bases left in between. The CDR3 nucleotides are TGTGCCAGCAATTATGGTACAGTCAATGAAAAACTGTTTTTT. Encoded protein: CASNYGTVNEKLFF.

The CDR3 sequence: CASSVGEGRGQPQHF. The DNA of the CDR3 is TGTGCCAGCAGCGTAGGGGAGGGCAGAGGTCAGCCCCAGCATTTT. The chain combines TRBV9 with TRBJ1-5; D uncertain. The germline CDR1 and CDR2 sequences are SGDLS and YYNGEE. Between the trimmed V and J ends, which lost 0 bases and 6 bases, there was a span of 13 bases. The CDR3 length is 15 residues.

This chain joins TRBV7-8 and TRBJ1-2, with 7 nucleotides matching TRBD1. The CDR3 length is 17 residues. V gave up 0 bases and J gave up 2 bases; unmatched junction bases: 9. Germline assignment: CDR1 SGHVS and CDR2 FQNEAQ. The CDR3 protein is CASSLAPWDRRNYGYTF. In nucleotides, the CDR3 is TGTGCCAGCAGCTTAGCACCCTGGGACAGAAGAAACTATGGCTACACCTTC.

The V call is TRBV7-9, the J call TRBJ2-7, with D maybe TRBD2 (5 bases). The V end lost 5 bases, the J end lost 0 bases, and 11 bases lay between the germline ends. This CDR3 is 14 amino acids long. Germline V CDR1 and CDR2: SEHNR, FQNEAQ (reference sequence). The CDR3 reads CASSLHEGSYEQYF. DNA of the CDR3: TGTGCCAGCAGCCTCCACGAGGGCTCCTACGAGCAGTACTTC.

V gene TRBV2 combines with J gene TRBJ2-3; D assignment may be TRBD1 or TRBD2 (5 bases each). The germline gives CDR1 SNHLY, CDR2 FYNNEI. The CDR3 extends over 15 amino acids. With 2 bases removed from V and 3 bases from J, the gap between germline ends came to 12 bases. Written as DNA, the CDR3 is TGTGCCAGCAGTGAAAGGGACGGGCGGACAGATACGCAGTATTTT. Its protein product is CASSERDGRTDTQYF.

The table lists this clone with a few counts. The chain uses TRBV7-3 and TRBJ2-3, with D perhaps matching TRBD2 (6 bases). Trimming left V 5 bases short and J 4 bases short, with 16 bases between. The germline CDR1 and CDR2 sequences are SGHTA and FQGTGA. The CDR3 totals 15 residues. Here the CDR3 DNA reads TGTGCCAGCAGCACTTCGGGGGTTAGGGCAGATACGCAGTATTTT. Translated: CASSTSGVRADTQYF.

Here the CDR3 DNA reads TGCGCCAGCAGCCGTCAGGGGACAGTTGCAACTAATGAAAAACTGTTTTTT. Its translation is CASSRQGTVATNEKLFF. The chain joins TRBV4-3 to TRBJ1-4; TRBD1 aligns across 7 bases. Germline CDR1 and CDR2: LGHNA and YSLEER. The CDR3 runs 17 residues. Trimming removed 4 bases from V and 0 bases from J; junction bases left unmatched: 8.

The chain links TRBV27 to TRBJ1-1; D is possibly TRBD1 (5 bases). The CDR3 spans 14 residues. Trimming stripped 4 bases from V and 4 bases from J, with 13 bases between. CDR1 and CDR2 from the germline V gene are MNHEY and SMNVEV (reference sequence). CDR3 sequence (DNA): TGTGCCAGCAGTTCTCTGGGGCCGAGCACTGAAGCTTTCTTT. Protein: CASSSLGPSTEAFF.

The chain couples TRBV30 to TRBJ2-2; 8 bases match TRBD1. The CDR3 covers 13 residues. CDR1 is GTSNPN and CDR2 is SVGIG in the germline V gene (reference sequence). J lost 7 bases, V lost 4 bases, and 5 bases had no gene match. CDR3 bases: TGTGCCTGGAACCAGGGGGCTGGCGGGGAGCTGTTTTTT. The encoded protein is CAWNQGAGGELFF.

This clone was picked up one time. This chain's CDR3 is CASSLGSRGLYEQYF. In DNA, the CDR3 is TGCGCCAGCAGCTTGGGGTCTCGGGGCCTCTACGAGCAGTACTTC. The V gene is TRBV5-1, the J gene TRBJ2-7; D tentatively fits TRBD1 or TRBD2 (5 bases each). This CDR3 spans 15 amino acids. Trimming cost V 0 bases and J 3 bases, with 13 bases left between them. Germline CDR1 reads SGHRS; CDR2 reads YFSETQ.

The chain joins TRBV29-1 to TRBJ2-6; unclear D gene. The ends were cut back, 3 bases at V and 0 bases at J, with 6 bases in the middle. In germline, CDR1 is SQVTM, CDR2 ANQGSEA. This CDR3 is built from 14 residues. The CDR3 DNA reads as TGCAGCGTTGATGGATCCTCTGGGGCCAACGTCCTGACTTTC. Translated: CSVDGSSGANVLTF.

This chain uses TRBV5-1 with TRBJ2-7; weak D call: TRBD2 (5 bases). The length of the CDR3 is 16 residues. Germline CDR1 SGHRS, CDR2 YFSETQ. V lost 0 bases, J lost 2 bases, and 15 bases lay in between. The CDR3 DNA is TGCGCCAGCAGCTTGGCCCCGGCGGGTACAACCTACGAGCAGTACTTC. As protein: CASSLAPAGTTYEQYF.

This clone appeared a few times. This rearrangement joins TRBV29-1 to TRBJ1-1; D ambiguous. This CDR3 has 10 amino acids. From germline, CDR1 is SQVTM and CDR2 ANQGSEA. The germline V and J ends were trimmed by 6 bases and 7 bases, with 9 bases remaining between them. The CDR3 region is CSVRTGEAFF. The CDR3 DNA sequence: TGCAGCGTAAGGACGGGTGAAGCTTTCTTT.

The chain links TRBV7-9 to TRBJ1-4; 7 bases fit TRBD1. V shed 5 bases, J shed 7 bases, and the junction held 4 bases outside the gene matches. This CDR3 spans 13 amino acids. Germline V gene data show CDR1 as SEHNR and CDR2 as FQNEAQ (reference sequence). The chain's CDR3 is CASSPWDSEKLFF. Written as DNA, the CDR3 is TGTGCCAGCAGCCCATGGGACAGTGAAAAACTGTTTTTT.

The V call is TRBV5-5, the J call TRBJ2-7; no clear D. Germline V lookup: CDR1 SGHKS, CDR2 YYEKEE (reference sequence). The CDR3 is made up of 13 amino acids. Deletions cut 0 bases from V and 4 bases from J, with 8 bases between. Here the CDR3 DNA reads TGTGCCAGCAGCTTGGAGTCAGAATACGAGCAGTACTTC. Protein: CASSLESEYEQYF.

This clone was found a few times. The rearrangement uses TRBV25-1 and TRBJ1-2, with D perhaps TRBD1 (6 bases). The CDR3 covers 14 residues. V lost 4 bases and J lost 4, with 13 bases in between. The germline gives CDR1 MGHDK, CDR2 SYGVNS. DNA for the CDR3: TGTGCCAGCAGTGCAGGGGCGCTCTTCTATGGCTACACCTTC. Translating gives CASSAGALFYGYTF.

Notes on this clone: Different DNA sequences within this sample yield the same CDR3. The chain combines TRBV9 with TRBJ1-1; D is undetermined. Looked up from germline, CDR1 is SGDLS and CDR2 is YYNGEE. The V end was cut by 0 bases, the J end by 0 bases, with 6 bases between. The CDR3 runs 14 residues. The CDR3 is CASSVGQMNTEAFF. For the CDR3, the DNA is TGTGCCAGCAGCGTAGGTCAGATGAACACTGAAGCTTTCTTT. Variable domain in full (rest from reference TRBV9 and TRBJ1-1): DSGVTQTPKHLITATGQRVTLRCSPRSGDLSVYWYQQSLDQGLQFLIQYYNGEERAKGNILERFSAQQFPDLHSELNLSSLELGDSALYFCASSVGQMNTEAFFGQGTRLTVV.

The CDR3 here is CASSPIGGGEGYTF. Here the CDR3 DNA reads TGTGCCAGCTCACCCATTGGTGGGGGCGAAGGCTACACCTTC. This chain connects TRBV18 to TRBJ1-2; possibly TRBD1 for D (6 bases). The CDR3 sequence is 14 residues long. The germline V gene has CDR1 KGHSH and CDR2 LQKENI. V was shortened by 3 bases and J by 8 bases, with 16 bases between the two germline ends.